This TCR beta chain was recorded in a study of beta chain features in type 1 diabetes (dated by TCRdb to the late 2010s). With respect to the entire study: Mean age, gender distribution, total cell number and subset yield did not differ between patients and healthy donors. In the study, recently diagnosed type 1 diabetes patients and matched healthy donors were compared on the TCRB repertoires of their sorted circulating CD4+ T cell subsets. A total of over 90,000,000 sorted cells were examined across all samples, and a strong correlation was observed between cell number per subset and RNA yield. Regulatory and stem cell-like memory subsets were isolated from only 8 patients and roughly eight healthy donors, whereas naive and central memory subsets came from all 28 donors.

Each donor gave one peripheral blood draw, averaging approximately 0.11 L, which was collected into heparinised tubes. Naive, central memory, regulatory and stem cell-like memory CD4+ T cells were sorted on a BD FACSAria II using a panel including CD45RO, CCR7, CD25, CD127, CD95 and CD27. All sorted populations exceeded 95% purity. PBMCs were isolated immediately by Lymphoprep density gradient centrifugation and stained directly without culture. To minimize batch effects, samples were stained and sorted in pairs, one healthy donor with one patient per experiment. Results the study describes overall, beyond this receptor: Because cDNA rather than genomic DNA was sequenced, highly expressing activated cells could have been over-represented, although no difference in activation and CD3 levels was found between groups. Shorter templates might be favored by PCR, yet because patient and control samples were amplified and corrected together, any such skew would affect both groups equally. Naive, central memory and regulatory TCRB repertoires appeared more similar among patients than among healthy donors. Because the HLA sub-analyses included only small numbers of individuals, any influence of HLA type on TCRB rearrangement was left unresolved. A moderate but significant shortening of TCRB CDR3 length was observed in type 1 diabetes patients in all four CD4+ subsets. At VDJ recombination sites, patients with type 1 diabetes made fewer insertions and deleted more nucleotides, a pattern implying thymic rearrangement abnormalities.

The entire amount of isolated RNA was reverse transcribed using the High Capacity cDNA Reverse Transcription Kit, so the sequenced TCRB transcripts were expressed ones. Deep immunoSEQ sequencing was applied to naive, central memory and regulatory T cell samples, giving an average of about 3.8 million total reads per sample. Sorted cells were lysed in RLT buffer and RNA was extracted with DNase-treated RNeasy Micro or Mini kits, depending on cell number. Each cell subset was processed on its own to prevent cross-contamination, while patient and healthy donor samples were processed together. TCRB sequences were amplified from cDNA with the immunoSEQ multiplex PCR, producing 87-bp fragments spanning the CDR3 region. Amplicons were sequenced on the Illumina HiSeq platform. Under the source paper's analysis protocol: Synthetic template baselines were used to correct PCR bias computationally, reads within Hamming distance 2 were collapsed, and singletons that could not be merged were discarded. Reads were aligned against IMGT so that V, D and J genes, CDR3 length and insertions or deletions at six rearrangement sites could be assigned. Within each subset, clonotype counts were normalized to the number of sorted cells before true diversity and Gini coefficients were calculated with the tcR R package. The overlap coefficient, calculated on TCRB nucleotide sequences, was used to measure repertoire sharing. Out-of-frame TCRB sequences from naive cells were analyzed to stand in for the pre-selection repertoire. Entries here come from immuneACCESS through TCRdb and include only in-frame sequences with V and J called. Some clones fail to appear in such tables; in the studies checked, an unresolved V gene covers under half of the shortfall, and the cause of the remainder is unknown. V and J calls and clone size are those listed in that table; D and trimming were worked out from the DNA. The sample table lists 550,000 to 850,000 clones, about an eighth of them with a count of one. The ten biggest clones cover approximately 0.022% of the sample.

The cysteine opens and the phenylalanine closes a CDR3 of 12 amino acids. Left in the record is the CDR3 DNA by itself, 36 bases read in frame from the first base. The germline V gene yields MNHNS for CDR1 and SASEGT for CDR2. The germline ends are 8 bases apart after V is trimmed by 6 bases and J by 4 bases. For this clone: The antigen it recognizes is unknown. The sample holds no much larger clone one base away, and base qualities are not on file. The same CDR3 also results from other DNA sequences found in this sample.

The clonotype comes from a man aged 18 to 29 with type 1 diabetes. Sequenced material: naive CD4+ T cells from blood. This specimen's cell subset or site label, interpreted: true naive CD4+ T cells. In this chain, TRBV6-1 is recombined with TRBJ2-3; the D segment cannot be called with confidence. Here is the DNA: TGTGCCAGCAGCCCCTCCGCAGATACGCAGTATTTT. Translated, this is CASSPSADTQYF.